These 10 T cell receptor beta chains share one sample of origin, sequenced in a study of blood T cell repertoires in COVID-19 (dated by TCRdb to between 2020 and 2021). Library preparation used the immunoSEQ multiplex PCR assay. What TCRdb holds here is the immuneACCESS table cut down to in-frame rearrangements. Part of the clones is not present; checked against another copy, under half of the missing clones reflect an unresolved V gene, and the others are unexplained. The sample table holds more than 50,000 clones, of which 60% to 75% were seen once. Clones ranked in the top ten supply 28% of the sample. What was sequenced was peripheral blood. These receptors came from an elderly woman with acute or convalescent COVID-19.

This sequence joins TRBV9 and TRBJ2-1, with TRBD2 identical over 15 bases. With 3 bases clipped from V and 9 bases from J, the junction kept 4 bases outside the gene matches. The CDR3 runs 15 residues. CDR1 is SGDLS, CDR2 YYNGEE, per germline. CDR3 loop: CASSDRTSGRAEQFF. For the CDR3, the DNA is TGTGCCAGCAGCGACCGGACTAGCGGGAGGGCTGAGCAGTTCTTC.

This clone has a count of ten or more. This rearrangement joins TRBV4-3 to TRBJ2-7; TRBD2 agrees at 11 bases. CDR1 and CDR2 (germline): LGHNA, YSLEER. The CDR3 totals 15 residues. After removal of 0 bases from V and 5 bases from J, the junction contained 3 bases not matched to a gene. CDR3 in amino acids: CASSQELAGDNEQYF. CDR3 sequence (DNA): TGCGCCAGCAGCCAAGAACTAGCGGGAGATAACGAGCAGTACTTC.

The J gene is TRBJ2-5, the V gene TRBV29-1; D is perhaps TRBD1 (5 bases). V was trimmed by 6 bases and J by 5 bases, leaving 19 bases between them. The CDR3 loop spans 14 amino acids. CDR1 is SQVTM and CDR2 is ANQGSEA in the germline V gene. The CDR3 bases are TGCAGCGTCGCCGCCACAGGAGTGTTGGAGACCCAGTACTTC. Amino acid sequence: CSVAATGVLETQYF.

V gene TRBV3-1 (or the pseudogene TRBV3-2) combines with J gene TRBJ1-2; TRBD1 matches at 11 bases. Trimming took 0 bases from V and 6 from J; bases not matched to a gene: 6. CDR3 length: 16 amino acids. Germline V gives CDR1 LGHDT, CDR2 YNNKEL (reference sequence). The CDR3 nucleotides are TGTGCCAGCAGCCAAGAACCGGGACAGGGGGGACATGGCTACACCTTC. This sequence encodes CASSQEPGQGGHGYTF.

The V and J genes are TRBV7-2 and TRBJ2-5, with 11 bases lining up with TRBD1. This CDR3 has 14 amino acids. Germline CDR1 SGHTA, CDR2 FQGNSA. The ends lost 6 bases at V and 5 bases at J; junction bases unmatched: 5. For the CDR3, the DNA is TGTGCCAGCAGTCCGGACAGGGGGCGGGAGACCCAGTACTTC. It is translated as CASSPDRGRETQYF.

The V gene is TRBV11-2, the J gene TRBJ2-7; 13 bases map to TRBD2. The V and J ends lost 5 bases and 7 bases, in that order; junction bases with no gene match: 5. CDR1 and CDR2 (germline): SGHAT, FQNNGV. CDR3 length equals 14 residues. CDR3 sequence reads: CASSGLAGAREQYF. The CDR3 coding sequence is TGTGCCAGCAGCGGACTAGCGGGAGCCCGGGAGCAGTACTTC.

This chain uses TRBV7-9 with TRBJ2-1, with TRBD2 identical over 10 bases. Germline lookup yields CDR1 SEHNR and CDR2 FQNEAQ (reference sequence). There are 17 residues in the CDR3. The V gene end was trimmed by 4 bases and the J gene end by 0 bases; junction bases not matched to a gene: 6. CDR3 in amino acids: CASSSPLAGDSYNEQFF. CDR3 nucleotide sequence: TGTGCCAGCAGCTCCCCCCTAGCGGGAGACTCCTACAATGAGCAGTTCTTC.

The chain is built from TRBV7-8 and TRBJ1-1; TRBD1 agrees at 10 bases. The V gene's germline CDR1 is SGHVS and CDR2 FQNEAQ. The J segment lost 10 bases and the V segment lost 4 bases, leaving 3 bases of the junction unmatched. The CDR3 length is 12 residues. The CDR3 region is CASSSRDRGAFF. The CDR3 bases are TGTGCCAGCAGCTCAAGGGACAGGGGAGCTTTCTTT.

This chain joins TRBV6-6 and TRBJ2-7; 9 positions agree with TRBD2. This CDR3 is built from 14 residues. Looked up from germline, CDR1 is MNHNY and CDR2 is SVGAGI (reference sequence). Trimming took 7 bases from V and 2 from J; bases not matched to a gene: 6. The CDR3 DNA reads TGTGCCAGCAAACCTAGCGGGGCCCCCTACGAGCAGTACTTC. This translates into CASKPSGAPYEQYF.

The chain is built from TRBV9 and TRBJ1-1, with D perhaps TRBD1 (6 bases). V was clipped by 0 bases and J by 0 bases, with 9 bases between them. The CDR3 length is 15 residues. In germline, CDR1 is SGDLS, CDR2 YYNGEE. The CDR3 nucleotides read TGTGCCAGCAGCGTAGACGGGACACTGAACACTGAAGCTTTCTTT. Residues: CASSVDGTLNTEAFF.